Here is one T cell receptor beta chain with its context. In the original processing: Amplifying reference gene primers gave estimates of nucleated cell counts. Assay used: immunoSEQ multiplex PCR; TCRdb lists only in-frame clones, some missing. The D gene and trimming were derived from the DNA, and the V and J assignments and clone size from that table. The sample lists fewer than 350,000 clones, about 86% occurring once. Germline V gene data show CDR1 as SGHRS and CDR2 as YFSETQ. The CDR3 consists of 14 residues. V was cut by 2 bases and J by 4 bases, with 10 bases left in between. The cohort comprised adults aged about 18 to 100 years residing in approximately 25 US areas. This sample is part of a study of blood T cell repertoires in COVID-19. Overall study context: Italy, Spain and the United States were the sources of the convalescent and acute COVID-19 samples.

This receptor was obtained from a woman in her thirties or forties with acute COVID-19. The chain is built from TRBV5-1 and TRBJ1-5; no clear D. The sequenced sample consisted of PBMCs or T cells enriched from blood (not recorded which). CDR3: CASSFGVPNQPQHF. The DNA of the CDR3 is TGCGCCAGCAGCTTCGGGGTTCCTAATCAGCCCCAGCATTTT.